These 25 T cell receptor beta chains were sequenced from one sample in a study of CD8+ T cells in alopecia areata. Sequencing templates came from extracted RNA that was reverse transcribed into cDNA. Clones were read by immunoSEQ multiplex PCR, and TCRdb kept only the in-frame ones, dropping some. The table records over 150,000 clones, roughly three fifths of them present only once. The sample consisted of CD8+ T cells sorted from blood. Receptor source: a human donor in good health.

This chain links TRBV28 with TRBJ2-7, with 8 bases matching TRBD1. The V gene's germline CDR1 is MDHEN and CDR2 SYDVKM. CDR3 length equals 14 residues. Unmatched junction bases numbered 9, after V lost 5 bases and J lost 6 bases. The CDR3 DNA follows: TGTGCCAGCAGTAGGGGTCAGGGGGCATTCGAGCAGTACTTC. Translation gives CASSRGQGAFEQYF.

This clone has just a few counts. The rearrangement links TRBV4-1 to TRBJ2-1; 10 bases are a match to TRBD2. The CDR3 is 14 residues long. Germline lookup yields CDR1 MGHRA and CDR2 YSYEKL. The V gene end was trimmed by 3 bases and the J gene end by 8 bases; junction bases not matched to a gene: 4. The CDR3 DNA is TGCGCCAGCAGCCATCTAGCGGGGGTGTATGAGCAGTTCTTC. Protein product: CASSHLAGVYEQFF.

The chain couples TRBV27 to TRBJ1-1, with no clear D. V was cut by 5 bases and J by 6 bases, with 13 bases left in between. This CDR3 comprises 13 residues. Per the germline V gene, CDR1 is MNHEY and CDR2 is SMNVEV (reference sequence). Here the CDR3 reads CASSPGPAAEAFF. Here the CDR3 DNA reads TGTGCCAGCAGTCCCGGACCTGCGGCTGAAGCTTTCTTT.

The chain recombines TRBV6-5 with TRBJ1-2; 8 nucleotides align to TRBD1. Germline CDR1 MNHEY, CDR2 SVGAGI. The length of the CDR3 is 14 residues. V was pared by 2 bases and J by 8 bases, with 7 bases of the junction left unmatched. CDR3 in DNA: TGTGCCAGCAGTTACACCCGACAGGGGCGAGGCTACACCTTC. It translates to CASSYTRQGRGYTF.

The chain recombines TRBV25-1 with TRBJ2-5; weak D call: TRBD1 (6 bases). Germline V gene sequence: CDR1 MGHDK, CDR2 SYGVNS. V was clipped by 6 bases and J by 1 base, with 15 bases between them. The CDR3 runs 15 residues. CDR3 DNA sequence: TGTGCCAGCAGGGATACTAGGACAGTCCAAGAGACCCAGTACTTC. Its translation: CASRDTRTVQETQYF.

V usage is TRBV9 and J usage is TRBJ2-6; D tentatively fits TRBD1 or TRBD2 (5 bases each). Germline V gene sequence: CDR1 SGDLS, CDR2 YYNGEE. The CDR3 extends over 20 amino acids. V lost 3 bases to trimming and J lost 0 bases, with 22 bases between them. The CDR3 here is CASSDSLGVGFSSGANVLTF. The CDR3, as DNA: TGTGCCAGCAGCGACTCCCTGGGGGTGGGGTTTAGCTCTGGGGCCAACGTCCTGACTTTC.

V usage is TRBV6-6 and J usage is TRBJ2-7, with 8 bases aligning to TRBD1. CDR3 length: 12 amino acids. Germline values: CDR1 MNHNY, CDR2 SVGAGI (reference sequence). Germline trimming cut 6 bases from V and 3 bases from J; bases unmatched to any gene: 1. CDR3 nucleotides: TGTGCCAGCAGCACAGGGGGCTACGAGCAGTACTTC. This gives the protein CASSTGGYEQYF.

This chain joins TRBV23-1 and TRBJ1-1; D perhaps matches TRBD1 (5 bases). Being an ORF, TRBV23-1 has a function that is uncertain. Trimming pared 1 base from V and 1 base from J, leaving 19 bases between. This CDR3 is built from 18 residues. The CDR3 DNA reads as TGCGCCAGCAGTCAATACGTCGCGGGGCAAAGGGAGAACACTGAAGCTTTCTTT. Its protein is CASSQYVAGQRENTEAFF.

V gene TRBV30 combines with J gene TRBJ2-1; D is undetermined. Looked up from germline, CDR1 is GTSNPN and CDR2 is SVGIG (reference sequence). The CDR3 has 12 residues. The V and J ends lost 7 bases and 1 base respectively, with 8 bases between them. The CDR3 loop is CASSGSYNEQFF. The CDR3 DNA sequence: TGTGCCTCCTCCGGGTCCTACAATGAGCAGTTCTTC.

This clone appeared many times. The J gene is TRBJ2-2, the V gene TRBV7-9; perhaps TRBD1 as D (5 bases). This CDR3 is built from 16 residues. The germline gives CDR1 SEHNR, CDR2 FQNEAQ (reference sequence). Trimming removed 2 bases from V and 7 bases from J, with 17 bases in between. The CDR3 loop reads CASSLNGHPIVGELFF. CDR3 coding DNA: TGTGCCAGCAGCTTAAATGGACACCCTATCGTCGGGGAGCTGTTTTTT.

This clone was seen a handful of times. The V and J genes are TRBV5-4 and TRBJ2-1; unclear D gene. The length of the CDR3 is 13 residues. Germline V gene sequence: CDR1 SGHNT, CDR2 YYREEE (reference sequence). V lost 0 bases and J 7 bases, leaving 8 bases between the germline ends. The CDR3 protein is CASSLGMGNEQFF. As DNA, the CDR3 is TGTGCCAGCAGCTTGGGAATGGGGAATGAGCAGTTCTTC.

Worth noting for this clone: The identical CDR3 is also encoded by other nucleotide sequences in the sample. This rearrangement joins TRBV29-1 to TRBJ1-2; D call uncertain. The CDR3 loop spans 12 amino acids. V was clipped by 3 bases and J by 1 base, with 6 bases between them. In germline, CDR1 is SQVTM, CDR2 ANQGSEA. DNA for the CDR3: TGCAGCGTTGAGGGGATTAACTATGGCTACACCTTC. It translates to CSVEGINYGYTF.

This clone has more than one count but fewer than ten. The rearrangement joins TRBV7-9 to TRBJ2-1; 8 nucleotides line up with TRBD1. Germline-derived CDR1 and CDR2 are SEHNR and FQNEAQ (reference sequence). This CDR3 is 15 amino acids long. Unmatched junction bases numbered 7, after V lost 6 bases and J lost 3 bases. Written as DNA, the CDR3 is TGTGCCAGCAGACTAGGACAGGGTGTCTACAATGAGCAGTTCTTC. Its protein product is CASRLGQGVYNEQFF. Using reference TRBV7-9 and TRBJ2-1 for the parts outside the CDR3, the full variable domain is DTGVSQNPRHKITKRGQNVTFRCDPISEHNRLYWYRQTLGQGPEFLTYFQNEAQLEKSRLLSDRFSAERPKGSFSTLEIQRTEQGDSAMYLCASRLGQGVYNEQFFGPGTRLTVL.

The V and J genes are TRBV5-4 and TRBJ2-4; D gene ambiguous. CDR1 SGHNT and CDR2 YYREEE come from the germline V gene (reference sequence). The V gene lost 6 bases and the J gene lost 5 bases, with 9 bases spanning the gap. This CDR3 contains 12 residues. The chain's CDR3 is CASNDAENIQYF. Written as DNA, the CDR3 is TGTGCCAGCAACGATGCGGAAAACATTCAGTACTTC.

The gene calls are TRBV7-9 and TRBJ2-5, with 7 bases matching TRBD2. J lost 1 base, V lost 5 bases, and 7 bases had no gene match. Germline lookup yields CDR1 SEHNR and CDR2 FQNEAQ (reference sequence). CDR3 length: 15 residues. The CDR3 bases are TGTGCCAGCAGCCCTAGCGGCGGGTTCCAAGAGACCCAGTACTTC. This encodes CASSPSGGFQETQYF. Full variable domain (missing parts from reference TRBV7-9 and TRBJ2-5): DTGVSQNPRHKITKRGQNVTFRCDPISEHNRLYWYRQTLGQGPEFLTYFQNEAQLEKSRLLSDRFSAERPKGSFSTLEIQRTEQGDSAMYLCASSPSGGFQETQYFGPGTRLLVL.

This clone has a count of ten or more. V usage is TRBV7-9 and J usage is TRBJ2-2; 10 nucleotides line up with TRBD1. The CDR3 extends over 15 amino acids. Germline V CDR1 and CDR2: SEHNR, FQNEAQ (reference sequence). The V gene end was trimmed by 4 bases and the J gene end by 6 bases; junction bases not matched to a gene: 5. The CDR3 bases are TGTGCCAGCAGCTGGACAGGGGGTGCCTCCGGGGAGCTGTTTTTT. As protein: CASSWTGGASGELFF.

The chain links TRBV4-1 to TRBJ2-7; 8 bases agree with TRBD1. This CDR3 is built from 13 residues. V lost 4 bases to trimming and J lost 12 bases; unmatched junction nucleotides: 11. CDR1 is MGHRA, CDR2 YSYEKL, per germline. The CDR3, as DNA: TGCGCCAGCAGCCTAGGACAGGGCTTTGTAACGTACTTC. It specifies CASSLGQGFVTYF.

The chain carries TRBV19 and TRBJ1-2; TRBD1 agrees at 7 bases. This CDR3 spans 13 amino acids. V trimming: 7 bases; J trimming: 6 bases; junction bases outside the gene matches: 8. Germline CDR1 LNHDA, CDR2 SQIVND (reference sequence). This chain's CDR3 is CASNKKGGNGYTF. DNA for the CDR3: TGTGCCAGTAACAAAAAAGGGGGCAATGGCTACACCTTC.

This clone was seen a few times. The chain combines TRBV4-1 with TRBJ2-3; D not resolved. CDR3 length equals 15 residues. V lost 4 bases and J 1 base, leaving 12 bases between the germline ends. Per the germline V gene, CDR1 is MGHRA and CDR2 is YSYEKL. This chain's CDR3 is CASSPRGWGTDTQYF. In DNA form, the CDR3 reads TGCGCCAGCAGCCCACGTGGTTGGGGCACAGATACGCAGTATTTT.

This clone was observed once. The chain employs TRBV19 and TRBJ1-2; 9 nucleotides match TRBD1. This CDR3 has 14 amino acids. J lost 4 bases, V lost 6 bases, and 6 bases had no gene match. Germline V gene sequence: CDR1 LNHDA, CDR2 SQIVND (reference sequence). The CDR3 DNA sequence: TGTGCCAGTAGGCCCACAGGGGGCGGCTATGGCTACACCTTC. This encodes CASRPTGGGYGYTF.

The gene calls are TRBV29-1 and TRBJ2-1; tentative D call: TRBD2 (5 bases). Germline lookup yields CDR1 SQVTM and CDR2 ANQGSEA. Trimming removed 3 bases at V and 7 bases at J, with 16 bases between. The CDR3 sequence is 14 residues long. CDR3 protein: CSVDLEVTANEQFF. The CDR3, as DNA: TGCAGCGTTGACTTGGAGGTCACGGCGAATGAGCAGTTCTTC.

The gene calls are TRBV7-2 and TRBJ2-7; a possible D gene is TRBD2 (6 bases). Trimming took 0 bases from V and 2 from J, leaving 8 bases between them. The CDR3 has 14 amino acids. CDR1 is SGHTA, CDR2 FQGNSA, per germline. The DNA of the CDR3 is TGTGCCAGCAGCTTAGCGGGGGGAGCCTACGAGCAGTACTTC. This translates into CASSLAGGAYEQYF.

This clone came up a few times. The chain is built from TRBV5-6 and TRBJ1-2; perhaps TRBD1 as D (5 bases). CDR1 is SGHDT and CDR2 is YYEEEE in the germline V gene. CDR3 length: 14 residues. Trimming stripped 4 bases from V and 8 bases from J, with 18 bases between. CDR3 protein: CASSALQEIRGYTF. The DNA of the CDR3 is TGTGCCAGCAGCGCCTTACAGGAAATCCGCGGCTACACCTTC.

This clone turned up a few times. V is TRBV29-1 and J is TRBJ1-2, with D perhaps TRBD1 (5 bases). The CDR3 has 14 residues. From germline, CDR1 is SQVTM and CDR2 ANQGSEA. V shed 4 bases and J shed 6 bases, with 18 bases lying between them. CDR3 nucleotide sequence: TGCAGCGTTGCAAGTTCGTCAGGGAGGGATGGCTACACCTTC. It specifies CSVASSSGRDGYTF.

The CDR3 DNA reads TGTGCCAGCAGCTTAACACTAGCACCGGACTACGAGCAGTACTTC. Its translation is CASSLTLAPDYEQYF. The chain has TRBV7-9 and TRBJ2-7; weak D call: TRBD2 (6 bases). This CDR3 has 15 amino acids. The germline V and J ends were trimmed by 2 bases and 3 bases, with 14 bases remaining between them. Germline CDR1 SEHNR, CDR2 FQNEAQ (reference sequence).